This T cell receptor (beta chain) was recorded in a study of spatial heterogeneity in lung cancer. Looking at the study overall: The average appearance count of each unique TCR and UMI combination in raw reads was more than 9.5.

Many counts were recorded for this clonotype. TCRdb called the 5' RACE reads again in MiXCR, with one record for every CDR3 protein. The repertoire holds 35,000 to 55,000 distinct CDR3 sequences, with approximately 7% as singletons. Stated time point: sample taken at primary tumor resection. Tumor, nontumor lung or frozen PBMC supplied whole RNA, sequenced without sorting. Germline CDR1 GTSNPN, CDR2 SVGIG (reference sequence). The V and J ends lost 4 bases and 3 bases respectively, with 12 bases between them. The CDR3 consists of 14 residues. The source was PBMCs, collected at surgery. This chain links TRBV30 with TRBJ2-2, with D perhaps TRBD1 (6 bases). The receptor was derived from a female donor with early-stage non-small cell lung cancer. This CDR3 is CAWTSGQYTGELFF. The CDR3, as DNA: TGTGCCTGGACAAGCGGACAGTACACCGGGGAGCTGTTTTTT.